One and the same sample provided the 24 T cell receptor beta chains below, sequenced in a study of blood T cell repertoires in COVID-19. Some clones are missing from TCRdb's copy, which holds only in-frame ones; the method was immunoSEQ multiplex PCR. Among over 60,000 clones listed, around 76% were seen once. Source material: peripheral blood. The receptors were gathered from a woman at least 80 years old with acute or convalescent COVID-19.

The chain carries TRBV29-1 and TRBJ2-7, with 8 nucleotides matching TRBD1. After removal of 3 bases from V and 3 bases from J, the junction contained 1 base not matched to a gene. The germline V gene has CDR1 SQVTM and CDR2 ANQGSEA. This CDR3 region has 12 residues. CDR3 sequence: CSVDGTGYEQYF. The CDR3 DNA is TGCAGCGTTGACGGGACAGGCTACGAGCAGTACTTC.

The V gene is TRBV19, the J gene TRBJ2-7, with D possibly matching TRBD2 (5 bases). CDR1 is LNHDA and CDR2 is SQIVND in the germline V gene (reference sequence). The CDR3 sequence is 14 residues long. Trimming removed 4 bases from V and 6 bases from J, with 16 bases in between. CDR3: CASSNGESTSEQYF. The CDR3 DNA reads as TGTGCCAGTAGTAATGGGGAGAGTACCTCCGAGCAGTACTTC.

V and J are TRBV7-9 and TRBJ2-3, with D possibly matching TRBD1 (5 bases). The V end lost 5 bases, the J end lost 2 bases, and 8 bases lay between the germline ends. Germline assignment: CDR1 SEHNR and CDR2 FQNEAQ (reference sequence). The CDR3 has 13 residues. The CDR3, as DNA: TGTGCCAGCAGCGTACAGGCCACAGATACGCAGTATTTT. This gives the protein CASSVQATDTQYF.

V and J are TRBV3-1 (or the pseudogene TRBV3-2) and TRBJ2-5, with D tentatively TRBD2 (5 bases). The CDR3 contains 15 residues. The germline V gene encodes CDR1 LGHDT and CDR2 YNNKEL (reference sequence). V was trimmed by 4 bases and J by 0 bases, leaving 12 bases between them. The DNA of the CDR3 is TGTGCCAGCAGCCGAGGGCCGGGCAACCAAGAGACCCAGTACTTC. Its translation is CASSRGPGNQETQYF.

The count of this clone is one. The gene calls are TRBV24-1 and TRBJ2-2, with unresolved D. V was shortened by 1 base and J by 5 bases, with 13 bases between the two germline ends. The CDR3 covers 16 residues. CDR1 and CDR2 from the germline V gene are KGHDR and SFDVKD. The CDR3 nucleotides are TGTGCCACCAGTGATTTTATGCGGAGCGCTACCGGGGAGCTGTTTTTT. Its translation: CATSDFMRSATGELFF.

The chain combines TRBV2 with TRBJ2-5, with 7 bases that match TRBD2. V shed 6 bases, J shed 5 bases, and the junction held 12 bases outside the gene matches. The CDR3 length is 15 residues. Germline values: CDR1 SNHLY, CDR2 FYNNEI. CDR3 protein: CASSENGLVRETQYF. CDR3 in DNA: TGTGCCAGCAGCGAGAATGGACTAGTCCGCGAGACCCAGTACTTC.

The rearrangement joins TRBV5-1 to TRBJ1-1; tentative D call: TRBD1 (5 bases). The CDR3 has 14 amino acids. The ends were cut back, 5 bases at V and 8 bases at J, with 19 bases in the middle. Per the germline V gene, CDR1 is SGHRS and CDR2 is YFSETQ. CDR3 DNA sequence: TGCGCCAGCAGTCGTATTGCAGGGACTGGGGAAGCTTTCTTT. Translation gives CASSRIAGTGEAFF.

The V and J genes are TRBV29-1 and TRBJ1-2; D unresolved. CDR3 length equals 14 residues. The V end was cut by 7 bases, the J end by 0 bases, with 15 bases between. Germline V lookup: CDR1 SQVTM, CDR2 ANQGSEA. CDR3: CSAGVPSANYGYTF. In DNA form, the CDR3 reads TGCAGCGCCGGGGTCCCTTCAGCTAACTATGGCTACACCTTC.

The V call is TRBV19, the J call TRBJ2-7; maybe TRBD2 (6 bases). The CDR3 spans 16 residues. Trimming stripped 5 bases from V and 5 bases from J, with 22 bases between. Germline V gene sequence: CDR1 LNHDA, CDR2 SQIVND (reference sequence). CDR3 nucleotides: TGTGCCAGTAGTCCACAGCGGGCGCGCCTAAGGGACGAGCAGTACTTC. It specifies CASSPQRARLRDEQYF. Based on the CDR3 plus reference TRBV19 and TRBJ2-7, the full variable domain is DGGITQSPKYLFRKEGQNVTLSCEQNLNHDAMYWYRQDPGQGLRLIYYSQIVNDFQKGDIAEGYSVSREKKESFPLTVTSAQKNPTAFYLCASSPQRARLRDEQYFGPGTRLTVT.

The J gene is TRBJ2-2, the V gene TRBV7-3, with D perhaps matching TRBD1 (5 bases). CDR1 and CDR2 from the germline V gene are SGHTA and FQGTGA. Between the trimmed V and J ends, which lost 5 bases and 0 bases, there was a span of 10 bases. The length of the CDR3 is 15 residues. CDR3 amino acids: CASSPTASNTGELFF. The CDR3 coding sequence is TGTGCCAGCAGCCCGACAGCCTCGAACACCGGGGAGCTGTTTTTT. The complete variable domain, with remaining parts taken from reference TRBV7-3 and TRBJ2-2, reads GAGVSQTPSNKVTEKGKYVELRCDPISGHTALYWYRQSLGQGPEFLIYFQGTGAADDSGLPNDRFFAVRPEGSVSTLKIQRTERGDSAVYLCASSPTASNTGELFFGEGSRLTVL.

The genes are TRBV7-6 and TRBJ2-3; D ambiguous. Germline CDR1 is SGHVS and CDR2 is FNYEAQ. CDR3 length: 13 residues. V was clipped by 4 bases and J by 2 bases, with 7 bases between them. CDR3: CASSSLYTDTQYF. CDR3 nucleotides: TGTGCCAGCAGCTCCCTGTACACAGATACGCAGTATTTT. Full variable domain (missing parts from reference TRBV7-6 and TRBJ2-3): GAGVSQSPRYKVTKRGQDVALRCDPISGHVSLYWYRQALGQGPEFLTYFNYEAQQDKSGLPNDRFSAERPEGSISTLTIQRTEQRDSAMYRCASSSLYTDTQYFGPGTRLTVL.

The chain links TRBV29-1 to TRBJ2-1; D might be TRBD2 (5 bases). Between the trimmed V and J ends, which lost 2 bases and 6 bases, there was a span of 14 bases. Looked up from germline, CDR1 is SQVTM and CDR2 is ANQGSEA. CDR3 length equals 14 residues. The CDR3 nucleotides are TGCAGCGTTGAACCCCCGGGAAGAATCAATGAGCAGTTCTTC. Encoded protein: CSVEPPGRINEQFF.

The chain uses TRBV7-6 and TRBJ2-7; 7 nucleotides line up with TRBD2. With 5 bases clipped from V and 0 bases from J, the junction kept 4 bases outside the gene matches. The CDR3 sequence is 14 residues long. The germline V gene has CDR1 SGHVS and CDR2 FNYEAQ. The chain's CDR3 is CASSRSGNSYEQYF. CDR3 coding DNA: TGTGCCAGCAGCCGCAGCGGGAACTCCTACGAGCAGTACTTC. The full variable domain, its missing parts supplied by reference TRBV7-6 and TRBJ2-7, is GAGVSQSPRYKVTKRGQDVALRCDPISGHVSLYWYRQALGQGPEFLTYFNYEAQQDKSGLPNDRFSAERPEGSISTLTIQRTEQRDSAMYRCASSRSGNSYEQYFGPGTRLTVT.

The chain is built from TRBV28 and TRBJ2-5; 10 bases agree with TRBD1. This CDR3 comprises 16 residues. J gave up 4 bases and V 6 bases, and 11 bases lay outside the gene matches. The germline gives CDR1 MDHEN, CDR2 SYDVKM. This CDR3 reads CASSYPRDRGRETQYF. The CDR3 region has the DNA TGTGCCAGCAGCTACCCCCGCGACAGGGGGCGAGAGACCCAGTACTTC.

In its sample, this clone was seen once. The chain carries TRBV3-1 (or the pseudogene TRBV3-2) and TRBJ2-5, with TRBD2 identical over 12 bases. The V gene's germline CDR1 is LGHDT and CDR2 YNNKEL (reference sequence). The CDR3 spans 16 residues. With V trimmed by 2 bases and J by 2 bases, 3 bases remained unmatched. The CDR3 DNA reads as TGTGCCAGCAGCCAACCCGGGACTAGCGGGCAAGAGACCCAGTACTTC. Translating it yields CASSQPGTSGQETQYF.

The chain uses TRBV4-3 and TRBJ1-2; tentatively, D is TRBD1 (5 bases). Germline CDR1 and CDR2: LGHNA and YSLEER. The CDR3 runs to 15 residues. The V gene lost 5 bases and the J gene lost 4 bases, with 17 bases spanning the gap. This chain's CDR3 is CASSASPGPSYGYTF. CDR3 coding DNA: TGCGCCAGCAGCGCGAGTCCAGGGCCTAGCTATGGCTACACCTTC.

This sequence joins TRBV28 and TRBJ2-7, with D maybe TRBD1 (6 bases). CDR3 length: 12 amino acids. Germline V lookup: CDR1 MDHEN, CDR2 SYDVKM. The CDR3 is CATGTTSTRQYF. The CDR3 DNA reads TGTGCGACCGGGACAACTTCTACGAGGCAGTACTTC.

The chain recombines TRBV19 with TRBJ1-1; D is unclear. CDR1 is LNHDA and CDR2 is SQIVND in the germline V gene (reference sequence). Trimming pared 5 bases from V and 0 bases from J, leaving 10 bases between. The CDR3 is made up of 14 amino acids. The CDR3 DNA follows: TGTGCCAGTAGTCCGCGGAGGATGAACACTGAAGCTTTCTTT. This codes for CASSPRRMNTEAFF.

A few counts support this clone. For the CDR3, the DNA is TGCAGTGCTAGTTACAGGGTCGGGGAGCTGTTTTTT. This translates into CSASYRVGELFF. The chain joins TRBV20-1 to TRBJ2-2; a weak D match, TRBD1 (6 bases). The germline V gene encodes CDR1 DFQATT and CDR2 SNEGSKA (reference sequence). This CDR3 contains 12 residues. V lost 3 bases to trimming and J lost 7 bases, with 9 bases between them.

V is TRBV28 and J is TRBJ2-1; weak D call: TRBD2 (7 bases). Germline V gene data show CDR1 as MDHEN and CDR2 as SYDVKM. The CDR3 sequence is 15 residues long. Trimming left V 8 bases short and J 5 bases short, with 19 bases between. CDR3 in amino acids: CASVPRGAGHNEQFF. In DNA form, the CDR3 reads TGTGCCAGCGTGCCCCGGGGGGCGGGGCACAATGAGCAGTTCTTC.

CDR3 sequence: CASRPDVYGGEKLFF. The DNA of the CDR3 is TGCGCCAGCAGGCCCGACGTCTACGGAGGGGAAAAACTGTTTTTT. J is TRBJ1-4 and V is TRBV5-1, with D unresolved. Trimming left V 5 bases short and J 8 bases short, with 19 bases between. The CDR3 sequence is 15 residues long. CDR1 is SGHRS and CDR2 is YFSETQ in the germline V gene.

This clone came up a few times. The chain is built from TRBV5-1 and TRBJ2-2; tentative D call: TRBD1 (6 bases). The CDR3 is 14 amino acids. The V and J ends lost 1 base and 6 bases respectively, with 10 bases between them. Germline CDR1 is SGHRS and CDR2 is YFSETQ. The CDR3 spells CASSLSTGPGELFF. In DNA form, the CDR3 reads TGCGCCAGCAGCTTGTCGACAGGTCCCGGGGAGCTGTTTTTT.

This clone was picked up many times. The V call is TRBV9, the J call TRBJ2-1, with D possibly matching TRBD1 (6 bases). With 1 base removed from V and 7 bases from J, the gap between germline ends came to 18 bases. Germline loops: CDR1 SGDLS, CDR2 YYNGEE. The CDR3 sequence is 16 residues long. DNA of the CDR3: TGTGCCAGCAGCGTATTGTCAGGGGCCTTGACAAATGAGCAGTTCTTC. Translated, it gives CASSVLSGALTNEQFF.

The chain has TRBV7-9 and TRBJ2-1, with 8 positions matching TRBD1. Germline CDR1 reads SEHNR; CDR2 reads FQNEAQ (reference sequence). This CDR3 spans 15 amino acids. The V gene end was trimmed by 5 bases and the J gene end by 1 base; junction bases not matched to a gene: 4. The CDR3 DNA reads TGTGCCAGCAGCCTAGGACAGGGTTCCTACAATGAGCAGTTCTTC. Its translation: CASSLGQGSYNEQFF. Drawing the rest from reference TRBV7-9 and TRBJ2-1, the complete variable domain is DTGVSQNPRHKITKRGQNVTFRCDPISEHNRLYWYRQTLGQGPEFLTYFQNEAQLEKSRLLSDRFSAERPKGSFSTLEIQRTEQGDSAMYLCASSLGQGSYNEQFFGPGTRLTVL.